A selection of T cell receptor beta chains follows, all from one sample in a study of shared clonotypes between healthy human individuals. The assay was immunoSEQ multiplex PCR, and TCRdb's table has in-frame clones only and misses some. The table records about half a million clones, approximately 82% of them present only once. What was sequenced was PBMCs. The receptors were gathered from a woman aged 40 to 55 in good health. Some clones in this sample may be carry-over from other donors' samples. Each CDR3 is given with its conserved first and last residue. Each record gives: D gene, clone size, J gene, V gene, CDR3 protein, CDR3 DNA. D genes are given only for firm matches. Some rows have no size entry. The others give once, few or many, or a class for an expanded clone.

d_gene: .
abundance: .
j_gene: TRBJ2-1
v_gene: TRBV18
CDR3aa: CASSPPIDRVQREFDEQFF
CDR3nt: TGTGCCAGCTCACCACCCATAGACAGGGTTCAGCGGGAGTTCGATGAGCAGTTCTTC

d_gene: .
abundance: .
j_gene: TRBJ1-3
v_gene: TRBV5-1
CDR3aa: CASRMGQDSGNTIYF
CDR3nt: TGCGCCAGCAGAATGGGGCAGGACTCTGGAAACACCATATATTTT

d_gene: TRBD2
abundance: once
j_gene: TRBJ2-7
v_gene: TRBV7-9
CDR3aa: CASSLAALAGGGYEQYF
CDR3nt: TGTGCCAGCAGCTTAGCGGCACTAGCGGGAGGGGGCTACGAGCAGTACTTC

d_gene: TRBD1
abundance: once
j_gene: TRBJ1-5
v_gene: TRBV27
CDR3aa: CASSSHDRGQPQHF
CDR3nt: TGTGCCAGCAGTTCTCACGACAGGGGACAGCCCCAGCATTTT

d_gene: .
abundance: .
j_gene: TRBJ2-1
v_gene: TRBV1
CDR3aa: CTSSQVGAGRLDNEQFF
CDR3nt: TGCACCAGCAGCCAAGTTGGCGCAGGGCGTCTCGACAATGAGCAGTTCTTC

d_gene: .
abundance: .
j_gene: TRBJ2-7
v_gene: TRBV5-1
CDR3aa: CASSLAVGAWEQYF
CDR3nt: TGCGCCAGCAGCTTGGCCGTGGGGGCGTGGGAGCAGTACTTC

d_gene: .
abundance: .
j_gene: TRBJ1-5
v_gene: TRBV2
CDR3aa: CASSRQDRNQPQHF
CDR3nt: TGTGCCAGCAGTAGACAGGACCGTAATCAGCCCCAGCATTTT

d_gene: TRBD2
abundance: .
j_gene: TRBJ2-3
v_gene: TRBV7-8
CDR3aa: CASSFGGGRTDTQYF
CDR3nt: TGTGCCAGCAGCTTTGGAGGCGGGAGGACAGATACGCAGTATTTT

d_gene: .
abundance: .
j_gene: TRBJ2-7
v_gene: TRBV21-1
CDR3aa: CASRNTGQGAYEQYF
CDR3nt: TGTGCCAGCAGGAATACGGGACAGGGGGCCTACGAGCAGTACTTC

d_gene: TRBD2
abundance: .
j_gene: TRBJ2-2
v_gene: TRBV30
CDR3aa: CAWSVGLAGNTGELFF
CDR3nt: TGTGCCTGGAGTGTAGGGCTAGCGGGGAACACCGGGGAGCTGTTTTTT

d_gene: .
abundance: .
j_gene: TRBJ2-3
v_gene: TRBV7-3
CDR3aa: CASSLTDSYTQYF
CDR3nt: TGTGCCAGCAGCTTAACTGACTCCTATACGCAGTATTTT

d_gene: .
abundance: once
j_gene: TRBJ2-3
v_gene: TRBV5-1
CDR3aa: CASSLEGRSGTDTQYF
CDR3nt: TGCGCCAGCAGCTTGGAGGGCCGATCGGGCACAGATACGCAGTATTTT

d_gene: .
abundance: .
j_gene: TRBJ2-5
v_gene: TRBV7-9
CDR3aa: CASSPVPIRNQETQYF
CDR3nt: TGTGCCAGCAGCCCCGTCCCGATACGCAATCAAGAGACCCAGTACTTC

d_gene: TRBD2
abundance: once
j_gene: TRBJ2-7
v_gene: TRBV7-2
CDR3aa: CASSLEAGGSYEQYF
CDR3nt: TGTGCCAGCAGCTTAGAAGCGGGAGGATCCTACGAGCAGTACTTC

d_gene: .
abundance: .
j_gene: TRBJ1-3
v_gene: TRBV18
CDR3aa: CASRNSGNTIYF
CDR3nt: TGTGCCAGCCGTAACTCTGGAAACACCATATATTTT

d_gene: TRBD2
abundance: .
j_gene: TRBJ2-5
v_gene: TRBV5-4
CDR3aa: CASSLGLAGAETQYF
CDR3nt: TGTGCCAGCAGCTTGGGACTAGCGGGAGCAGAGACCCAGTACTTC

d_gene: .
abundance: .
j_gene: TRBJ2-2
v_gene: TRBV7-9
CDR3aa: CASSLRDTGELFF
CDR3nt: TGTGCCAGCAGCTTGAGGGACACCGGGGAGCTGTTTTTT

d_gene: .
abundance: .
j_gene: TRBJ2-1
v_gene: TRBV2
CDR3aa: CASSPRAAGTYNEQFF
CDR3nt: TGTGCCAGCAGCCCCAGGGCGGCTGGGACCTACAATGAGCAGTTCTTC

d_gene: .
abundance: .
j_gene: TRBJ1-5
v_gene: TRBV19
CDR3aa: CASSIGQHRHQPQHF
CDR3nt: TGTGCCAGTAGTATAGGACAGCACCGCCATCAGCCCCAGCATTTT

d_gene: TRBD1
abundance: .
j_gene: TRBJ2-7
v_gene: TRBV18
CDR3aa: CASSQKTGGEQYF
CDR3nt: TGTGCCAGCTCACAGAAGACAGGGGGCGAGCAGTACTTC

d_gene: .
abundance: .
j_gene: TRBJ2-5
v_gene: TRBV4-3
CDR3aa: CASSQDQGPGTQYF
CDR3nt: TGCGCCAGCAGCCAAGATCAGGGGCCCGGGACCCAGTACTTC

d_gene: .
abundance: .
j_gene: TRBJ2-7
v_gene: TRBV9
CDR3aa: CASSVDRGYEQYF
CDR3nt: TGTGCCAGCAGCGTAGACAGAGGCTACGAGCAGTACTTC

d_gene: TRBD1
abundance: .
j_gene: TRBJ1-2
v_gene: TRBV15
CDR3aa: CATSRDLDRGYTF
CDR3nt: TGTGCCACCAGCAGAGATTTGGACAGGGGATACACCTTC

d_gene: TRBD2
abundance: few
j_gene: TRBJ2-3
v_gene: TRBV2
CDR3aa: CASSGSSGRASDTQYF
CDR3nt: TGTGCCAGCAGTGGATCTAGCGGGAGGGCATCAGATACGCAGTATTTT

d_gene: .
abundance: .
j_gene: TRBJ2-3
v_gene: TRBV11-2
CDR3aa: CASSVGTPTDTQYF
CDR3nt: TGTGCCAGCAGCGTCGGGACCCCCACAGATACGCAGTATTTT